This T cell receptor (beta chain) was recorded in a study of cytomegalovirus exposure and HLA in healthy donors. Study information: There were 85 million or so unique TCRs (from HLA-typed donors) in an early data release. Most genotyped donors, about four fifths of about 360, had Caucasian-associated genetic ancestry.

Both 60 Vbeta primers and 13 Jbeta primers went into the PCR. This table comes from immunoSEQ multiplex PCR, and its TCRdb copy is limited to in-frame clones, with some not included. Of around 200,000 clones listed, roughly three quarters are singletons. Germline-derived CDR1 and CDR2 are SGHAT and FQNNGV. The CDR3 is 17 amino acids. The V end was cut by 1 base, the J end by 3 bases, with 13 bases between. This clonotype originated in a woman aged 18-29 years in good health and CMV-seronegative. The chain joins TRBV11-2 to TRBJ1-6; D unresolved. Sequencing was carried out using PBMCs. CDR3 bases: TGTGCCAGCAGCTTAGTGGGCAGAGAAAACTATAATTCACCCCTCCACTTT. As protein: CASSLVGRENYNSPLHF.